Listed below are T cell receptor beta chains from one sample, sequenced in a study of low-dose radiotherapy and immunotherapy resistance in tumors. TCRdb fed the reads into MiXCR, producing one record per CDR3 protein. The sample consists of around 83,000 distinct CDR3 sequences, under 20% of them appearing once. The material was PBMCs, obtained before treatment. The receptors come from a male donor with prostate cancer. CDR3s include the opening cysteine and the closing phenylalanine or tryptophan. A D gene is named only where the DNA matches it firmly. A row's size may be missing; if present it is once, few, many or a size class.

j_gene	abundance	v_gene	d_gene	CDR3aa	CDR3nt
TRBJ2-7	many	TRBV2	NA	CASTLQSGLGKQYF	TGTGCCAGCACCCTTCAAAGCGGCCTTGGGAAGCAGTACTTC
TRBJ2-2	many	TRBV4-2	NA	CASSQASAGELFF	TGTGCCAGCAGCCAAGCGTCGGCCGGGGAGCTGTTTTTT
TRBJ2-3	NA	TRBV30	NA	CAWSRVGNTDTQYF	TGTGCCTGGAGTCGGGTGGGAAACACAGATACGCAGTATTTT
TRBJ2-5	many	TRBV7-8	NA	CASSAKVGAALETQYF	TGTGCCAGCAGCGCCAAGGTCGGGGCCGCCCTGGAGACCCAGTACTTC
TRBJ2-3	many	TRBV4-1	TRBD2	CASSQDSAGGKDTQYF	TGCGCCAGCAGCCAAGATAGCGCGGGGGGTAAAGATACGCAGTATTTT
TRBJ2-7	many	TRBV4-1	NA	CASSRKDSYEQYF	TGCGCCAGCAGCCGTAAGGACTCCTACGAGCAGTACTTC
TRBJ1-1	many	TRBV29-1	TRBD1	CSVSGTGVGEAFF	TGCAGCGTGTCCGGGACAGGGGTTGGTGAAGCTTTCTTT
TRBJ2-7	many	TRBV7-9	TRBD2	CASSTPLREGYEQYF	TGTGCCAGCAGTACCCCCCTGCGGGAGGGCTACGAGCAGTACTTC
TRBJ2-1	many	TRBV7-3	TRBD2	CASRSGGRGGYNEQFF	TGTGCCAGCAGATCTGGCGGGAGAGGAGGCTACAATGAGCAGTTCTTC
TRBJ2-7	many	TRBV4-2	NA	CASSLGTIYEQYF	TGTGCCAGCAGTCTGGGGACCATCTACGAGCAGTACTTC
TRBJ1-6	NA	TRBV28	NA	CASSLFAGRDNSPLHF	TGTGCCAGCAGTTTATTTGCGGGCCGAGATAATTCACCCCTCCACTTT
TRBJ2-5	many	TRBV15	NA	CATSRVRETQYF	TGTGCCACCAGCAGGGTCCGGGAGACCCAGTACTTC
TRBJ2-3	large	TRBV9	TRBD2	CASSPLAGGPPDTQYF	TGTGCCAGCAGCCCCCTAGCGGGGGGGCCACCAGATACGCAGTATTTT
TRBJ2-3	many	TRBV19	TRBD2	CASSGRLAETSTDTQYF	TGTGCCAGTAGTGGAAGACTAGCGGAGACTAGCACAGATACGCAGTATTTT
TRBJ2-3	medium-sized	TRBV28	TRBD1	CASSLIGQGTDTQYF	TGTGCCAGCAGTCTGATAGGACAGGGTACAGATACGCAGTATTTT
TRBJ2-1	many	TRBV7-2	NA	CASSLVAVSSYNEQFF	TGTGCCAGCAGCTTAGTAGCCGTCAGCTCCTACAATGAGCAGTTCTTC
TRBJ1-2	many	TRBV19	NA	CASRTGPVSGGDGYTF	TGTGCCAGTCGCACTGGGCCAGTAAGCGGAGGTGACGGCTACACCTTC
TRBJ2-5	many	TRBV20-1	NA	CSARLTGKQETQYF	TGCAGTGCTAGGCTGACAGGAAAGCAAGAGACCCAGTACTTC
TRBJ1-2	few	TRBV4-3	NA	CASSQDSGTYGYTF	TGCGCCAGCAGCCAAGATTCCGGGACCTATGGCTACACCTTC
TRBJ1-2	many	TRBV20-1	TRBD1	CSAKRGQAGGGYTF	TGCAGTGCAAAGAGGGGACAGGCCGGGGGTGGCTACACCTTC
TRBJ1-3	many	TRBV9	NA	CASSARDGLGSGNTIYF	TGTGCCAGCAGCGCCCGAGACGGATTGGGTTCTGGAAACACCATATATTTT
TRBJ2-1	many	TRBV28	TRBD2	CASSTDGTSGPEQFF	TGTGCCAGCAGTACCGACGGGACTAGCGGCCCCGAGCAGTTCTTC